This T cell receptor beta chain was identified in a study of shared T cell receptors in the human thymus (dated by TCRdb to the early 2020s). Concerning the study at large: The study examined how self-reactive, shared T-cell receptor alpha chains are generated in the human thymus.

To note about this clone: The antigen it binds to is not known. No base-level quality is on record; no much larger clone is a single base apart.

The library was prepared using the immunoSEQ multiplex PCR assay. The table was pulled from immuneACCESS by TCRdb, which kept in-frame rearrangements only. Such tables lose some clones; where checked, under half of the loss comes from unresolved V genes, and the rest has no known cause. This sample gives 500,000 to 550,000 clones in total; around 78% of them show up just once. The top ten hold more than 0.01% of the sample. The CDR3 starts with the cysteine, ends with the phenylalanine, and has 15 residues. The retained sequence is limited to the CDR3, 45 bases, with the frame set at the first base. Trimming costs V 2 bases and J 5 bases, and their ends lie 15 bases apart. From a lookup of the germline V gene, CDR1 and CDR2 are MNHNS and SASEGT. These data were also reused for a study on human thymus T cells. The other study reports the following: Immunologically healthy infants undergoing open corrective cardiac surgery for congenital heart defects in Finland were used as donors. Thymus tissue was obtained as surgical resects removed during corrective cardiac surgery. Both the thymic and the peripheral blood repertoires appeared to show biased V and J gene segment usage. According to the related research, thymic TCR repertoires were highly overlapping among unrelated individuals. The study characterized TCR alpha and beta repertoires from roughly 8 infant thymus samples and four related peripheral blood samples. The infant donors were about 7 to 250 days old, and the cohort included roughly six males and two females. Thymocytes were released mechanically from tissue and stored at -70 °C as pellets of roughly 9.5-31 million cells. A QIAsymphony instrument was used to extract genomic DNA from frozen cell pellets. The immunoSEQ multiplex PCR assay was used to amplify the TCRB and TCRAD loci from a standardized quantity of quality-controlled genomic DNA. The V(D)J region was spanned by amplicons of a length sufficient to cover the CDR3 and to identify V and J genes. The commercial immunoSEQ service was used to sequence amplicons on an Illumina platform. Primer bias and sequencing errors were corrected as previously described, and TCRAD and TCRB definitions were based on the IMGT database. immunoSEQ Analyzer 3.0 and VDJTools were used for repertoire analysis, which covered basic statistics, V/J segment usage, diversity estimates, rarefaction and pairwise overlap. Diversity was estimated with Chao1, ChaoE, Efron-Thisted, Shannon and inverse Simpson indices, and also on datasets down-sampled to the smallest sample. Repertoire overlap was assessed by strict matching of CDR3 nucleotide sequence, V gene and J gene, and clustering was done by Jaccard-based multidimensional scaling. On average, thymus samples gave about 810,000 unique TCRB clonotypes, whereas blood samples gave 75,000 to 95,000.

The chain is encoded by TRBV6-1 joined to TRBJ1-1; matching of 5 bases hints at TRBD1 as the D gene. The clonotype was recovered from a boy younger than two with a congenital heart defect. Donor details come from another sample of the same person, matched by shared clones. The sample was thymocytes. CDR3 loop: CASSESGVGGTEAFF. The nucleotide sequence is TGTGCCAGCAGTGAATCGGGGGTTGGGGGGACTGAAGCTTTCTTT.